What follows are 15 T cell receptor beta chains derived from one specimen sequenced in a study of T cells in narcolepsy. Assay used: immunoSEQ multiplex PCR; TCRdb lists only in-frame clones, some missing. The data show under 30,000 clones, around 78% seen once. The sample taken for sequencing was CD45RA- memory CD4+ T cells from PBMCs. Receptors were obtained from a human donor with narcolepsy.

This clone was counted between two and nine times. The rearrangement links TRBV6-6 to TRBJ2-1; 8 nucleotides align to TRBD2. CDR1 is MNHNY and CDR2 is SVGAGI in the germline V gene (reference sequence). Trimming cost V 6 bases and J 6 bases; bases outside gene matches: 7. This CDR3 contains 14 residues. The CDR3 is CASSLGGGLNEQFF. CDR3 bases: TGTGCCAGCAGCCTCGGGGGGGGTCTCAATGAGCAGTTCTTC.

The genes are TRBV2 and TRBJ2-2; possibly TRBD2 for D (5 bases). The germline gives CDR1 SNHLY, CDR2 FYNNEI. The length of the CDR3 is 16 residues. Trimming cost V 3 bases and J 2 bases, with 13 bases left between them. This CDR3 is CASSELGVRNTGELFF. The CDR3 nucleotides are TGTGCCAGCAGTGAGTTGGGAGTACGAAACACCGGGGAGCTGTTTTTT.

V is TRBV30 and J is TRBJ2-1; 8 bases fit TRBD1. V was clipped by 3 bases and J by 4 bases; unmatched bases: 8. The V gene's germline CDR1 is GTSNPN and CDR2 SVGIG (reference sequence). CDR3 size: 15 residues. Written as DNA, the CDR3 is TGTGCCTGGAGATATACCGGGACAGGTTACAATGAGCAGTTCTTC. Protein sequence: CAWRYTGTGYNEQFF.

The chain joins TRBV6-5 to TRBJ1-6, with TRBD1 as a possible D gene (6 bases). Between the trimmed V and J ends, which lost 2 bases and 9 bases, there was a span of 14 bases. Germline loops: CDR1 MNHEY, CDR2 SVGAGI. The CDR3 covers 15 residues. CDR3 protein: CASSYRVRGGSPLHF. The CDR3 DNA sequence: TGTGCCAGCAGTTACAGGGTGAGGGGGGGTTCACCCCTCCACTTT.

This clone has only a few counts. The chain recombines TRBV5-1 with TRBJ2-5; D might be TRBD1 or TRBD2, each matching 5 bases. The CDR3 consists of 16 residues. Trimming stripped 0 bases from V and 1 base from J, with 13 bases between. Germline values: CDR1 SGHRS, CDR2 YFSETQ. CDR3 DNA: TGCGCCAGCAGCTTGGCCGTGGGGGTTGGCCAAGAGACCCAGTACTTC. It encodes CASSLAVGVGQETQYF.

This clone was detected only once. The rearrangement joins TRBV28 to TRBJ2-1, with D tentatively TRBD1 (6 bases). The V and J ends lost 6 bases and 9 bases respectively, with 9 bases between them. The germline V gene has CDR1 MDHEN and CDR2 SYDVKM. CDR3 length equals 11 residues. The CDR3 here is CASSTGPEQFF. The DNA of the CDR3 is TGTGCCAGCAGCACAGGGCCTGAGCAGTTCTTC.

J is TRBJ1-2 and V is TRBV2; perhaps TRBD1 as D (6 bases). CDR1 is SNHLY and CDR2 is FYNNEI in the germline V gene. Trimming pared 7 bases from V and 3 bases from J, leaving 12 bases between. The CDR3 has 13 residues. In DNA form, the CDR3 reads TGTGCCAGCAAACAGGGTGGTGACTATGGCTACACCTTC. This sequence encodes CASKQGGDYGYTF.

The chain joins TRBV5-1 to TRBJ2-5, with D hard to call. Germline CDR1 SGHRS, CDR2 YFSETQ. Trimming pared 2 bases from V and 5 bases from J, leaving 10 bases between. This CDR3 is built from 13 residues. CDR3: CASSFRLGETQYF. The CDR3 coding sequence is TGCGCCAGCAGCTTCCGGTTGGGGGAGACCCAGTACTTC.

The table lists this clone with a few counts. V is TRBV10-3 and J is TRBJ1-1; D remains ambiguous. Looked up from germline, CDR1 is ENHRY and CDR2 is SYGVKD. V gave up 2 bases and J gave up 2 bases, with 9 bases separating them. The CDR3 is 14 residues long. The CDR3 DNA reads as TGTGCCATCAGTGAGGAGGTAGGCAACACTGAAGCTTTCTTT. Translation: CAISEEVGNTEAFF.

This clone was observed a single time. This chain joins TRBV27 and TRBJ2-1; D gene uncertain. Germline V CDR1 and CDR2: MNHEY, SMNVEV (reference sequence). Trimming took off 5 bases at V and 6 bases at J, with 20 bases between the two ends. This CDR3 contains 16 residues. In DNA, the CDR3 is TGTGCCAGCAGTCCTTCCCCGCAGGTCGTAGGCAATGAGCAGTTCTTC. Protein sequence: CASSPSPQVVGNEQFF.

V gene TRBV5-4 combines with J gene TRBJ1-5; 10 bases match TRBD1. Trimming cost V 1 base and J 1 base; bases outside gene matches: 5. From germline, CDR1 is SGHNT and CDR2 YYREEE (reference sequence). CDR3 length: 17 residues. CDR3 in amino acids: CASSLKGTGASNQPQHF. The CDR3 bases are TGTGCCAGCAGCTTGAAAGGGACAGGGGCGAGCAATCAGCCCCAGCATTTT.

CDR3 residues: CASRQGDNQPQHF. CDR3 sequence (DNA): TGTGCCAGTCGACAGGGGGACAATCAGCCCCAGCATTTT. This sequence joins TRBV6-6 and TRBJ1-5, with 9 bases matching TRBD1. Germline lookup yields CDR1 MNHNY and CDR2 SVGAGI (reference sequence). The CDR3 has 13 amino acids. After removal of 9 bases from V and 3 bases from J, the junction contained 3 bases not matched to a gene.

This sequence joins TRBV5-8 and TRBJ1-5, with 8 bases matching TRBD1. This CDR3 spans 16 amino acids. The V gene's germline CDR1 is SGHTS and CDR2 YDEGEE. V gave up 3 bases and J gave up 7 bases; unmatched junction bases: 12. CDR3 sequence: CASSSTHQGAGQPQHF. The CDR3 region has the DNA TGTGCCAGCAGCTCTACACACCAGGGGGCAGGCCAGCCCCAGCATTTT. Filled out from reference TRBV5-8 and TRBJ1-5, the complete variable domain reads EAGVTQSPTHLIKTRGQQATLRCSPISGHTSVYWYQQALGLGLQFLLWYDEGEERNRGNFPPRFSGRQFPNYSSELNVNALELEDSALYLCASSSTHQGAGQPQHFGDGTRLSIL.

This clone was found a few times. The chain employs TRBV2 and TRBJ1-4, with no clear D. The V and J ends lost 8 bases and 7 bases respectively, with 5 bases between them. CDR3 length equals 10 residues. The germline V gene encodes CDR1 SNHLY and CDR2 FYNNEI. Here the CDR3 reads CASRVEKLFF. CDR3 DNA: TGTGCCAGCCGGGTTGAAAAACTGTTTTTT.

This chain uses TRBV19 with TRBJ1-4; D is possibly TRBD1 (5 bases). CDR1 is LNHDA, CDR2 SQIVND, per germline (reference sequence). V dropped 7 bases and J dropped 0 bases, with 9 bases sitting between them. The CDR3 contains 14 residues. The CDR3 is CASTRASTNEKLFF. The CDR3 DNA reads TGTGCCAGTACCAGGGCCTCAACTAATGAAAAACTGTTTTTT.